Listed here is a single T cell receptor (beta chain). Its antigen is unknown. Assay: immunoSEQ multiplex PCR; the TCRdb copy retains only in-frame clones and omits some. The sample carries hundreds of thousands of clones, 95% to 97% recorded once. This entry belongs to a study of shared clonotypes between healthy human individuals. Trimming removed 1 base from V and 2 bases from J, with 14 bases in between. The length of the CDR3 is 16 residues. Regarding the study as a whole: About 5% of naive CD4 clonotypes were shared across several donors. Deeper or shallower sequencing was expected to change how clonotypes are shared among donors.

The sequenced sample consisted of naive CD4+ T cells sorted from blood. Subset here: CD45RA+ positively selected. This clonotype was obtained from a woman aged 30 to 39 in good health. The rearrangement uses TRBV23-1 and TRBJ1-1; D remains ambiguous. TRBV23-1 qualifies as an ORF whose function is uncertain. The CDR3 loop is CASSQFGRTENTEAFF. The DNA of the CDR3 is TGCGCCAGCAGTCAATTTGGGCGAACGGAAAACACTGAAGCTTTCTTT.